This T cell receptor beta chain was retrieved from a study of blood T cell repertoires in COVID-19. Whole-study context: Samples representing acute and convalescent COVID-19 were sourced from the United States, Italy and Spain. T cells, B-cell-depleted T cells, or PBMCs provided the cDNA or gDNA that served as material.

V trimming: 1 base; J trimming: 5 bases; junction bases outside the gene matches: 7. The CDR3 loop spans 15 amino acids. Germline CDR1 reads SEHNR; CDR2 reads FQNEAQ (reference sequence). As handled by the study authors: Estimates of nucleated cell counts were drawn from the amplification of reference gene primers. The protocol was immunoSEQ multiplex PCR, while the TCRdb copy is restricted to in-frame clones and leaves out a portion. For V, J and clone size, that table is used; D and trimming come from the DNA. The table includes 120,000 to 150,000 clones, 75% to 85% detected once. The genes are TRBV7-9 and TRBJ2-5; 7 bases line up with TRBD2. The sequencing input was peripheral blood. The origin of this receptor is a woman older than 75 with acute or convalescent COVID-19. This CDR3 is CASSLVGRAPETQYF. DNA for the CDR3: TGTGCCAGCAGCTTAGTTGGGAGGGCCCCGGAGACCCAGTACTTC.